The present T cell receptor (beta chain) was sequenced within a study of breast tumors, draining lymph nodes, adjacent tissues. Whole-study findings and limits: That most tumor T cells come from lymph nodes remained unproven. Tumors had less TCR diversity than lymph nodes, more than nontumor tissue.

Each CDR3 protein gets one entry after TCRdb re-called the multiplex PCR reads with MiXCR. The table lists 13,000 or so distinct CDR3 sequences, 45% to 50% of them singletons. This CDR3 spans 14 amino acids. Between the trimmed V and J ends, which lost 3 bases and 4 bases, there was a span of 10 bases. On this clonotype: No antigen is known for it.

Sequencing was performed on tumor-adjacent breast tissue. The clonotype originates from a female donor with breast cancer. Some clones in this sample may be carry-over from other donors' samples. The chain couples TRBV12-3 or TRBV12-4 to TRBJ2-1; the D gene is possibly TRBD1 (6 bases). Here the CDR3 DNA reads TGTGCCAGCAGTTTTGGGGGCGCTTACAATGAGCAGTTCTTC. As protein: CASSFGGAYNEQFF.